The T cell receptor (beta chain) under discussion was sequenced for a study of blood T cell repertoires in COVID-19. Across the whole study: Acute and convalescent COVID-19 specimens originated in the United States, Italy and Spain. PBMCs, B-cell-depleted T cells, or T cells were the source of the cDNA or gDNA that made up the material.

This clone has more than one count but fewer than ten. This CDR3 is built from 15 residues. J lost 2 bases, V lost 2 bases, and 4 bases had no gene match. From germline, CDR1 is MNHEY and CDR2 SMNVEV (reference sequence). Seattle cases were enrolled at active infection and followed longitudinally. Source study methods: Reference gene primers were amplified, and this amplification served to estimate nucleated cell counts. Sequenced by immunoSEQ multiplex PCR; TCRdb stores in-frame clones only, minus some. That table furnishes V, J and clone size, whereas the DNA furnished D and trimming. The table includes approximately 110,000 clones, around 83% detected once.

V is TRBV27 and J is TRBJ2-7, with TRBD1 matching over 9 bases. What was sequenced was peripheral blood. This clonotype originated in a woman aged 55-69 years with COVID-19, enrolled during active disease. DNA of the CDR3: TGTGCCAGCAGTTTAGGGACAGGGAGGGCCTACGAGCAGTACTTC. Translated, it gives CASSLGTGRAYEQYF.